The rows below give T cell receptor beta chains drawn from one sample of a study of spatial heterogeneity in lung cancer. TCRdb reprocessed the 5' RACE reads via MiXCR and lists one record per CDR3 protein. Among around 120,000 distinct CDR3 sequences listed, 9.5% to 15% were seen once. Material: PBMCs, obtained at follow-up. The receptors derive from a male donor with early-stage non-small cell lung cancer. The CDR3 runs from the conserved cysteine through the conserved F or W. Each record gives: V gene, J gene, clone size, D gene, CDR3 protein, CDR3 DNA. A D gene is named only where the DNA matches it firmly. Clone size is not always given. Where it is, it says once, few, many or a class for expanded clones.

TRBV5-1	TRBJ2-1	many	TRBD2	CASSLSGRAYNEQFF	TGCGCCAGCAGCTTGAGCGGGAGGGCCTACAATGAGCAGTTCTTC
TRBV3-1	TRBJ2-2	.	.	CASSQALAGNTGELFF	TGTGCCAGCAGCCAAGCGCTTGCGGGAAACACCGGGGAGCTGTTTTTT
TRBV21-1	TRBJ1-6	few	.	CASSSGQGIRNSPLHF	TGTGCCAGCAGCAGTGGACAGGGAATTAGGAATTCACCCCTCCACTTT
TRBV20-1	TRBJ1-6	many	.	CSAIQQVGDSPLHF	TGCAGTGCTATTCAGCAGGTGGGAGATTCACCCCTCCACTTT
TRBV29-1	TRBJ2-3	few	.	CSASGASTDTQYF	TGCAGTGCCTCAGGGGCTAGCACAGATACGCAGTATTTT
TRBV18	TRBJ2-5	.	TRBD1	CASSPPNRGKETQYF	TGTGCCAGCTCACCACCGAACAGGGGGAAGGAGACCCAGTACTTC
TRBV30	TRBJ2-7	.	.	CAWSKGGFSYEQYF	TGTGCCTGGAGTAAGGGTGGATTTTCCTACGAGCAGTACTTC
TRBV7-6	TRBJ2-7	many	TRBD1	CASSNGQGANYEQYF	TGTGCCAGCAGCAACGGACAGGGGGCAAACTACGAGCAGTACTTC
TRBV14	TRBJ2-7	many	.	CASSRTGGLTHEQYF	TGTGCCAGCAGCCGTACCGGGGGGCTTACCCACGAGCAGTACTTC
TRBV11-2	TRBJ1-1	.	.	CASSLEPGKATEAFF	TGTGCCAGCAGCTTAGAGCCAGGGAAGGCCACTGAAGCTTTCTTT
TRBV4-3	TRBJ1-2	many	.	CASSQRREGSYGYTF	TGCGCCAGCAGCCAAAGAAGGGAGGGCAGCTATGGCTACACCTTC
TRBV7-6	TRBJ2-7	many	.	CASSLAGGAGSYEQYF	TGTGCCAGCAGCTTAGCGGGGGGGGCAGGGTCCTACGAGCAGTACTTC
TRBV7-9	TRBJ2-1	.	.	CASSFNEQFF	TGTGCCAGCAGCTTTAATGAGCAGTTCTTC
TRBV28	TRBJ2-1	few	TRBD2	CASSLWSAGGPHNEQFF	TGTGCCAGCAGTTTATGGTCGGCGGGGGGGCCCCACAATGAGCAGTTCTTC
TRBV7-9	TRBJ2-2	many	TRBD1	CASSHDRVYAGELFF	TGTGCCAGCAGCCACGACAGGGTGTACGCCGGGGAGCTGTTTTTT
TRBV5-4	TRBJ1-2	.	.	CASSPDGYGYTF	TGTGCCAGCAGCCCAGACGGCTATGGCTACACCTTC
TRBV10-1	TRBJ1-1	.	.	CASSDPNTEAFF	TGCGCCAGCAGTGACCCGAACACTGAAGCTTTCTTT
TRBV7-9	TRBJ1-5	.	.	CASSPDTNQPQHF	TGTGCCAGCAGCCCCGACACTAATCAGCCCCAGCATTTT
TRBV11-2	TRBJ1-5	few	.	CASSLDLNQPQHF	TGTGCCAGCAGCTTAGATCTCAATCAGCCCCAGCATTTT
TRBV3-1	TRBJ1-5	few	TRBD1	CASSQDTGGNQPQHF	TGTGCCAGCAGCCAAGATACAGGGGGCAATCAGCCCCAGCATTTT
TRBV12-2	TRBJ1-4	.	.	CASRQSGDRGNEKLFF	TGTGCAAGTCGCCAAAGCGGGGACAGGGGTAATGAAAAACTGTTTTTT
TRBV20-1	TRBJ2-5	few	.	CSARENLQETQYF	TGCAGTGCTAGGGAGAACTTGCAAGAGACCCAGTACTTC
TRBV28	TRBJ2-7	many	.	CASTTNKAYEQYF	TGTGCCAGCACCACAAATAAGGCCTACGAGCAGTACTTC
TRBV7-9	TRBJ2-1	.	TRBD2	CASSLGLAGAAYEQFF	TGTGCCAGCAGCTTAGGACTAGCGGGGGCCGCCTATGAGCAGTTCTTC
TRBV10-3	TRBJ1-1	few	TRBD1	CAISESGTANTEAFF	TGTGCCATCAGTGAGTCCGGGACAGCGAACACTGAAGCTTTCTTT
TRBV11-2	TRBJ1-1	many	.	CASSLRETTEAFF	TGTGCCAGCAGCTTACGGGAGACCACTGAAGCTTTCTTT
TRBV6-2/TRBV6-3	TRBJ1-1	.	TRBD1	CASSPHDRGRTEAFF	TGTGCCAGCAGTCCGCACGACAGGGGGCGGACTGAAGCTTTCTTT
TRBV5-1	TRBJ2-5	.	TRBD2	CASSTGLAGAMQETQYF	TGCGCCAGCAGCACGGGACTAGCGGGGGCAATGCAAGAGACCCAGTACTTC
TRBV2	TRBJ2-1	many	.	CASRGTGRYNEQFF	TGTGCCAGCCGAGGCACAGGGAGGTACAATGAGCAGTTCTTC